These T cell receptor beta chains were read from a single sample in a study of T cell repertoires in cytomegalovirus infection. One entry per CDR3 protein results from TCRdb running MiXCR on the reads. The sample carries around 300,000 distinct CDR3 sequences, roughly a quarter recorded once. The specimen was PBMCs. The receptors were sampled from a human donor in good health (CMV status not recorded). Some clones in this sample may be carry-over from other donors' samples. The CDR3 runs from the conserved cysteine through the conserved F or W. Each record gives: CDR3 protein, V gene, clone size. Where a row states a size, it is once, few, many or the class of an expanded clone; other rows omit it.

CDR3 protein: CASSNRQGRGNEQFF
V gene: TRBV7-2
clone size: many

CDR3 protein: CASSEDRGPEAFF
V gene: TRBV11-2
clone size: -

CDR3 protein: CASIARTAARRSPLHF
V gene: TRBV28
clone size: -

CDR3 protein: CASSLDGGPDTQYF
V gene: TRBV7-2
clone size: many

CDR3 protein: CASGGTQLFF
V gene: TRBV2
clone size: many

CDR3 protein: CSVSRNTYNEQFF
V gene: TRBV29-1
clone size: few

CDR3 protein: CASSNQRGSETQYF
V gene: TRBV28
clone size: few

CDR3 protein: CAVGGGTEGAEAFF
V gene: TRBV7-8
clone size: few

CDR3 protein: CASTQTPGTQGYTF
V gene: TRBV28
clone size: -

CDR3 protein: CASSLALGTNYGIEQYF
V gene: TRBV28
clone size: once

CDR3 protein: CASTPATNAGELFF
V gene: TRBV7-2
clone size: -

CDR3 protein: CASSFALQGAGETQYF
V gene: TRBV7-2
clone size: many

CDR3 protein: CASAPGVFYGYTF
V gene: TRBV7-2
clone size: few

CDR3 protein: CASSGTHPNSGNTIYF
V gene: TRBV6-5
clone size: few

CDR3 protein: CASSKGQGDSGANVLTF
V gene: TRBV19
clone size: few

CDR3 protein: CASSRTGPLVDEQFF
V gene: TRBV28
clone size: -

CDR3 protein: CASSNSGRLGEQYF
V gene: TRBV7-2
clone size: many

CDR3 protein: CAITPAVGRENTGELFF
V gene: TRBV10-3
clone size: many

CDR3 protein: CASSPVPGANVLTF
V gene: TRBV18
clone size: -

CDR3 protein: CASSPAGVSYNEQFF
V gene: TRBV12-3/TRBV12-4
clone size: many

CDR3 protein: CASSRPRQGAQSSYNEQFF
V gene: TRBV7-2
clone size: many

CDR3 protein: CASKDINRGGQPQHF
V gene: TRBV19
clone size: few

CDR3 protein: CASSSRQAFVPEQFF
V gene: TRBV28
clone size: -

CDR3 protein: CASSLGGFGGANVLTF
V gene: TRBV18
clone size: -

CDR3 protein: CASSLTAAEAFF
V gene: TRBV28
clone size: few

CDR3 protein: CASQSVTGYTGETQYF
V gene: TRBV28
clone size: many

CDR3 protein: CASSLFDRADTQYF
V gene: TRBV7-8
clone size: many

CDR3 protein: CASSLLAGNSGANVLTF
V gene: TRBV7-2
clone size: many

CDR3 protein: CASSFRDETYEQYF
V gene: TRBV7-9
clone size: many

CDR3 protein: CAISAVGGNSNQPQHF
V gene: TRBV10-3
clone size: -

CDR3 protein: CASRSRTSGRIGEQFF
V gene: TRBV12-3/TRBV12-4
clone size: many

CDR3 protein: CASSLATGPMGEQYF
V gene: TRBV11-2
clone size: many

CDR3 protein: CASTEQNTQYF
V gene: TRBV12-3/TRBV12-4
clone size: few

CDR3 protein: CASSSGGRGLNYEQYF
V gene: TRBV5-6
clone size: few

CDR3 protein: CASTRGPTNTGELFF
V gene: TRBV11-2
clone size: -

CDR3 protein: CASSSPDIANVLTF
V gene: TRBV7-2
clone size: many

CDR3 protein: CASSLVIAGNTGELFF
V gene: TRBV5-1
clone size: -

CDR3 protein: CASKTSAAYNEQFF
V gene: TRBV27
clone size: few

CDR3 protein: CASGGTGRGYTEAFF
V gene: TRBV12-3/TRBV12-4
clone size: few

CDR3 protein: CASRSGQVTAEAFF
V gene: TRBV28
clone size: few

CDR3 protein: CASRENSGANVLTF
V gene: TRBV5-1
clone size: few

CDR3 protein: CSGGGGGDETQYF
V gene: TRBV29-1
clone size: -

CDR3 protein: CASSPRWVNQPQHF
V gene: TRBV6-2/TRBV6-3
clone size: -

CDR3 protein: CASSMTRGEQYF
V gene: TRBV11-2
clone size: -

CDR3 protein: CASRRDRTYGYTF
V gene: TRBV19
clone size: -

CDR3 protein: CASRTGTANNQPQHF
V gene: TRBV12-3/TRBV12-4
clone size: few

CDR3 protein: CASSLVRQGELFF
V gene: TRBV28
clone size: few

CDR3 protein: CATTLGTKNIQYF
V gene: TRBV24-1
clone size: few

CDR3 protein: CASITTGGFNPEAFF
V gene: TRBV28
clone size: few

CDR3 protein: CASSLGGNNYGYTF
V gene: TRBV7-9
clone size: many

CDR3 protein: CASSFTGATQETQYF
V gene: TRBV12-3/TRBV12-4
clone size: few

CDR3 protein: CSATYETQYF
V gene: TRBV20-1
clone size: -

CDR3 protein: CASSPRVAGIYEQYF
V gene: TRBV9
clone size: -

CDR3 protein: CASSQDRTETRRNTEAFF
V gene: TRBV4-1
clone size: few

CDR3 protein: CASSLVGGGSGYGYTF
V gene: TRBV7-2
clone size: few

CDR3 protein: CASSPSSYGGGETQYF
V gene: TRBV4-1
clone size: -

CDR3 protein: CASSSASGRVYGNEQFF
V gene: TRBV6-2/TRBV6-3
clone size: -